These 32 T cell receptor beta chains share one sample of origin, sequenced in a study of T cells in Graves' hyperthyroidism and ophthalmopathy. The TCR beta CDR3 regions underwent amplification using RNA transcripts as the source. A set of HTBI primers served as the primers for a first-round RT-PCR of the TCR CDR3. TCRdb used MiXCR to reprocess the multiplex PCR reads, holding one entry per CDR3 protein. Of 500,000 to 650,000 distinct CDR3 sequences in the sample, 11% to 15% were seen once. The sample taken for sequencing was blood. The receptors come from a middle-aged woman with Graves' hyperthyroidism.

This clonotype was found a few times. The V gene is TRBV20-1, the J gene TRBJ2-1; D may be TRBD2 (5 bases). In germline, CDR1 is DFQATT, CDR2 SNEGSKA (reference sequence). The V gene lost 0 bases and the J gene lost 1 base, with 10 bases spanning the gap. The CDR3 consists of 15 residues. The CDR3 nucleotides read TGCAGTGCTAGAGAAAGCGGAGAGTCCTACAATGAGCAGTTCTTC. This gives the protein CSARESGESYNEQFF.

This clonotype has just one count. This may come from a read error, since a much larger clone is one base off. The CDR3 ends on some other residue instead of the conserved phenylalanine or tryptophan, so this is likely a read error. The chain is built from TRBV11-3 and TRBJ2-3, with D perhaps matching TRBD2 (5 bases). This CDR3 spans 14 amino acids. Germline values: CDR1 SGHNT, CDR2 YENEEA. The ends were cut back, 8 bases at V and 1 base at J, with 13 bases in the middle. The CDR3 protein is CASAEGAGTDTQYI. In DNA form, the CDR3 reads TGTGCCAGCGCCGAGGGAGCGGGCACAGATACGCAGTATATT.

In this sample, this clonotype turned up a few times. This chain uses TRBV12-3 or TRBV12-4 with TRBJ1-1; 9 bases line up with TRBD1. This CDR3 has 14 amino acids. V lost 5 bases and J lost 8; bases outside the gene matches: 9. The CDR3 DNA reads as TGTGCCAGCAGTCTCTCACAGGGGGCATTGGAAGCTTTCTTT. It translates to CASSLSQGALEAFF.

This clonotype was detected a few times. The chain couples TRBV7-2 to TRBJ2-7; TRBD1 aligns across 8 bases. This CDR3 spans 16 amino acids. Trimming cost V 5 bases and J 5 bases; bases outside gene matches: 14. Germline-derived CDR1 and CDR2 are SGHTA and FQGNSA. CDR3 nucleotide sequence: TGTGCCAGCAGCCCTTCGACAGGGGATACTTTCCACGAGCAGTACTTC. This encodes CASSPSTGDTFHEQYF. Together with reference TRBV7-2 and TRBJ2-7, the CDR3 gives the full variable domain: GAGVSQSPSNKVTEKGKDVELRCDPISGHTALYWYRQSLGQGLEFLIYFQGNSAPDKSGLPSDRFSAERTGGSVSTLTIQRTQQEDSAVYLCASSPSTGDTFHEQYFGPGTRLTVT.

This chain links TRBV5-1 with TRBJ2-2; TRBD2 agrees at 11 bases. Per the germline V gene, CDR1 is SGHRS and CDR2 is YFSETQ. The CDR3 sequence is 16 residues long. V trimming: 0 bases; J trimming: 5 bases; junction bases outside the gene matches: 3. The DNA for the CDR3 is TGCGCCAGCAGCTTGGTAGCGGGAGGGCCAACCGGGGAGCTGTTTTTT. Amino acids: CASSLVAGGPTGELFF.

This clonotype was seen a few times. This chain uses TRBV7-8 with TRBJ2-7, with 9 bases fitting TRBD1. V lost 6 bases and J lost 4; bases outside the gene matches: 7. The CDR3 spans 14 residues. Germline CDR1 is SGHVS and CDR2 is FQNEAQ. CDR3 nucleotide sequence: TGTGCCAGCAGGCGCCCGGGACAGGGTTACGAGCAGTACTTC. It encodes CASRRPGQGYEQYF.

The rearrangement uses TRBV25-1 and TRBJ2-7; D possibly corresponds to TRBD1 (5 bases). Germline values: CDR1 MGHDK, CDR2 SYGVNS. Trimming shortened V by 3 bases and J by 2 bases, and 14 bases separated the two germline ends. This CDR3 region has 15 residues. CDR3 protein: CASSEGKGHPYEQYF. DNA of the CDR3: TGTGCCAGCAGTGAGGGGAAGGGGCACCCCTACGAGCAGTACTTC.

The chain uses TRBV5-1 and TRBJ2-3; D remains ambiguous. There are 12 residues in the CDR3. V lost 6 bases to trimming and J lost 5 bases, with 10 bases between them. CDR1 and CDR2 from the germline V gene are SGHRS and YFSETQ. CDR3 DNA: TGCGCCAGCACCTCCCGTGGAGATACGCAGTATTTT. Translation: CASTSRGDTQYF.

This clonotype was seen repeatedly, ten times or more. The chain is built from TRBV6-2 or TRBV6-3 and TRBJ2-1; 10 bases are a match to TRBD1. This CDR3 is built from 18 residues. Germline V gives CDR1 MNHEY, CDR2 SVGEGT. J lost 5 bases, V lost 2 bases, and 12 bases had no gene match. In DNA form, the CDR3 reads TGTGCCAGCAGTTACCCGGAAATTTTGGACAGGGGGAACAATGAGCAGTTCTTC. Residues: CASSYPEILDRGNNEQFF.

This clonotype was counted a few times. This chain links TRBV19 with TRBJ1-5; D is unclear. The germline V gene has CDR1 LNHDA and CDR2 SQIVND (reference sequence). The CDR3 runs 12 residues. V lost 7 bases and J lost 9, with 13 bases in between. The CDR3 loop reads CASTPPLGPQHF. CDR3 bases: TGTGCCAGTACTCCTCCACTTGGGCCCCAGCATTTT.

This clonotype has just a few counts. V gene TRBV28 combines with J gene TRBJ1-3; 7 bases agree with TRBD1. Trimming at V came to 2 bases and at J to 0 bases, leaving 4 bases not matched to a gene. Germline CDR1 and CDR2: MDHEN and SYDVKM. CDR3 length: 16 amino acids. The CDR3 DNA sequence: TGTGCCAGCAGTTTACCTGGGACAGCCTCTGGAAACACCATATATTTT. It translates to CASSLPGTASGNTIYF.

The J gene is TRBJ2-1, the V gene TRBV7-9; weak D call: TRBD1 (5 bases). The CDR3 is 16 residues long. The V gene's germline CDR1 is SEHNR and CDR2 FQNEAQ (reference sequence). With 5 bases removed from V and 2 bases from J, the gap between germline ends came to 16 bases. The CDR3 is CASSQGPANPYNEQFF. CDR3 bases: TGTGCCAGCAGCCAGGGCCCCGCCAACCCCTACAATGAGCAGTTCTTC.

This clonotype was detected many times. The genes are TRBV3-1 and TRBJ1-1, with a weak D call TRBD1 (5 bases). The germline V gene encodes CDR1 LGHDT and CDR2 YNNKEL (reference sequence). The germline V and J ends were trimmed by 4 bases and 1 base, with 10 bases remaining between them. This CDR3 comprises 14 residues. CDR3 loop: CASSLSDRNTEAFF. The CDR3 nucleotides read TGTGCCAGCAGCCTCTCCGACAGGAACACTGAAGCTTTCTTT. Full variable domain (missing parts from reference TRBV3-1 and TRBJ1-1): DTAVSQTPKYLVTQMGNDKSIKCEQNLGHDTMYWYKQDSKKFLKIMFSYNNKELIINETVPNRFSPKSPDKAHLNLHINSLELGDSAVYFCASSLSDRNTEAFFGQGTRLTVV.

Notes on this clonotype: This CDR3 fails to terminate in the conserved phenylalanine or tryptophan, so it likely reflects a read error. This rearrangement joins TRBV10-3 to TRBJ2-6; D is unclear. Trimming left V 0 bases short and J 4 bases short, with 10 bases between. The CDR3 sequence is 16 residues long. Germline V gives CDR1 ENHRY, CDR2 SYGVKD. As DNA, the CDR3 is TGTGCCATCAGTGAGTCAACCGGGTCCGGGGCCAACGTCCTGACTTTA. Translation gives CAISESTGSGANVLTL.

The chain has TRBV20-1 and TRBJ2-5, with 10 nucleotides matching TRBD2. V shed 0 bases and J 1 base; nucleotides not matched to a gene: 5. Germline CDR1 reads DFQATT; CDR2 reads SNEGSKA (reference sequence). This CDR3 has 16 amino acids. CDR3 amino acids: CSARDLRTSGQETQYF. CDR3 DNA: TGCAGTGCTAGAGATTTGCGGACTAGCGGCCAAGAGACCCAGTACTTC.

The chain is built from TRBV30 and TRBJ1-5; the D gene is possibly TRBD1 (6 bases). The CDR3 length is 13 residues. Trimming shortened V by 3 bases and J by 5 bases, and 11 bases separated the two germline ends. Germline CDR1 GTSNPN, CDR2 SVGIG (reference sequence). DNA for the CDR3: TGTGCCTGGAGCCGGGGGGCGGATCAGCCCCAGCATTTT. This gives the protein CAWSRGADQPQHF.

The CDR3 region has the DNA TGCGCCAGCAGCTTAGACGGCTTGTCCGGGGAGCTGTTTTTT. Translating it yields CASSLDGLSGELFF. The chain has TRBV4-1 and TRBJ2-2; D is unresolved. This CDR3 region has 14 residues. The germline V gene encodes CDR1 MGHRA and CDR2 YSYEKL. The V end lost 5 bases, the J end lost 6 bases, and 13 bases lay between the germline ends.

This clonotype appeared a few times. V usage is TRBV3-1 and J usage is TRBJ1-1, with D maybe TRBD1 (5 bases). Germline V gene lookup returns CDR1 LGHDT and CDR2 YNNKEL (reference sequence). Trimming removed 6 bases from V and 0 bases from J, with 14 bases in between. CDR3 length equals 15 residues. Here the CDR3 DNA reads TGTGCCAGCAGAAGATCCGGGACGATGAACACTGAAGCTTTCTTT. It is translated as CASRRSGTMNTEAFF.

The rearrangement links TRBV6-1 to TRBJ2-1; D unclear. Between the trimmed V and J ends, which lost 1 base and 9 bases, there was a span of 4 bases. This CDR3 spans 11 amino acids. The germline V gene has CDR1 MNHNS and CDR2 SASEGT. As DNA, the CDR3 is TGTGCCAGCAGTGAAGGGCTTGAGCAGTTCTTC. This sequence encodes CASSEGLEQFF.

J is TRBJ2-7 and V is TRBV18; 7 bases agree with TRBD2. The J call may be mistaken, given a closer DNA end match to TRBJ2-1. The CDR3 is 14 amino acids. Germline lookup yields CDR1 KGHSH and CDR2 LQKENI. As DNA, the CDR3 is TGTGCCAGCTCACCCCGCGGGAGTACCTACGAGCAGTTCTTC. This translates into CASSPRGSTYEQFF.

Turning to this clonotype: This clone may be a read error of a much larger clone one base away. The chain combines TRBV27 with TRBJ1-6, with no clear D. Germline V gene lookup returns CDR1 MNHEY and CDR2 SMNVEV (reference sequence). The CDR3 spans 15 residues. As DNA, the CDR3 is TGTGCCAGCAGTTTTGGAAGTCCCAATAATTCACCCCCCCACTTT. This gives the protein CASSFGSPNNSPPHF.

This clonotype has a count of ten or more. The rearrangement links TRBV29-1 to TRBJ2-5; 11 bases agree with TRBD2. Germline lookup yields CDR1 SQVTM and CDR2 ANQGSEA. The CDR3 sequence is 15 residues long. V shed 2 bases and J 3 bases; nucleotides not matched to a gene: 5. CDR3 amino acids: CSVEIAGGREETQYF. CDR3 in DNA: TGCAGCGTTGAAATAGCGGGAGGGAGGGAAGAGACCCAGTACTTC. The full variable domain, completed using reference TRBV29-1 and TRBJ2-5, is SAVISQKPSRDICQRGTSLTIQCQVDSQVTMMFWYRQQPGQSLTLIATANQGSEATYESGFVIDKFPISRPNLTFSTLTVSNMSPEDSSIYLCSVEIAGGREETQYFGPGTRLLVL.

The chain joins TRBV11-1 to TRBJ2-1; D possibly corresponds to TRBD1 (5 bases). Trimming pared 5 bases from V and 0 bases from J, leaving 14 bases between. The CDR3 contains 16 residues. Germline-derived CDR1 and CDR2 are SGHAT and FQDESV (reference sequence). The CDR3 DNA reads TGTGCCAGCAGCATTCACAGGTCGAGCTCCTACAATGAGCAGTTCTTC. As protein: CASSIHRSSSYNEQFF.

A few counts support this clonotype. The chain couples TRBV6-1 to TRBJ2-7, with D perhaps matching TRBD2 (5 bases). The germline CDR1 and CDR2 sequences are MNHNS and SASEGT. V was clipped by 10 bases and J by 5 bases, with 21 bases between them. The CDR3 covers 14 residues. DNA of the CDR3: TGTGCCACCAGAGGGTACGTACAGAGCCACGAGCAGTACTTC. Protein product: CATRGYVQSHEQYF.

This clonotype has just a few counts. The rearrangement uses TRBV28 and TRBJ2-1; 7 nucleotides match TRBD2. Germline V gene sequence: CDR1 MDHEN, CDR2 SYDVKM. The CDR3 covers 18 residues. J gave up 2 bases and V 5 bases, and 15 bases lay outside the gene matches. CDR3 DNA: TGTGCCAGCAGTCCACAATCGAGTGGCGGGAGTCCCTACAATGAGCAGTTCTTC. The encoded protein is CASSPQSSGGSPYNEQFF.

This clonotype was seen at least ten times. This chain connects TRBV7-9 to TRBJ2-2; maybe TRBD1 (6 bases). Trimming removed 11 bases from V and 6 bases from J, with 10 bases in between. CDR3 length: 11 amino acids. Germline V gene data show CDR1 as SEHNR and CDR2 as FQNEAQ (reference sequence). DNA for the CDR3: TGTGCCGTACAGGGATCCGGGGAGCTGTTTTTT. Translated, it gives CAVQGSGELFF.

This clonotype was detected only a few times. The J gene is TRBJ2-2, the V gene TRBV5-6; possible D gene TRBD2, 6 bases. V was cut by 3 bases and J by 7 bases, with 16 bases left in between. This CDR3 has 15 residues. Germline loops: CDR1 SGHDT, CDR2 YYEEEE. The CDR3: CASSYLTTGGGELFF. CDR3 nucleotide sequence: TGTGCCAGCAGCTATCTAACCACCGGGGGCGGGGAGCTGTTTTTT.

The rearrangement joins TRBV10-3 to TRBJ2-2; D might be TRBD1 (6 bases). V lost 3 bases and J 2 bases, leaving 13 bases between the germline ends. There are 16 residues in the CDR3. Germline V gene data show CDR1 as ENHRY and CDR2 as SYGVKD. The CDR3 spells CAISETPGQNTGELFF. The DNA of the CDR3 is TGTGCCATCAGTGAAACCCCGGGACAAAACACCGGGGAGCTGTTTTTT.

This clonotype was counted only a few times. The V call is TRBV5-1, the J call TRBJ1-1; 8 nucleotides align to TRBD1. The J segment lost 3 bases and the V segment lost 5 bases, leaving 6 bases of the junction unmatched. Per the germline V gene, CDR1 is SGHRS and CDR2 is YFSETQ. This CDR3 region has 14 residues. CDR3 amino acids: CASRAGGQDTEAFF. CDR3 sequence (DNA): TGCGCCAGCAGAGCGGGGGGACAGGACACTGAAGCTTTCTTT.

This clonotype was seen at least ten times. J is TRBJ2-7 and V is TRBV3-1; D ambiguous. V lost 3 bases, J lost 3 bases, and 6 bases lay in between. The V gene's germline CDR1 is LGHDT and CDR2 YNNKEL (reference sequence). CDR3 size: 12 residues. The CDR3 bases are TGTGCCAGCAGCCAGTCCAGCTACGAGCAGTACTTC. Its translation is CASSQSSYEQYF.

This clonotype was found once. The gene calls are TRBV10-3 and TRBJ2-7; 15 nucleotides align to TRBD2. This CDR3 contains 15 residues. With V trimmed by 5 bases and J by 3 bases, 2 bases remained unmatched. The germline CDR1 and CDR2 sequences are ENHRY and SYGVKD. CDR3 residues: CAISPGLAGGYEQYF. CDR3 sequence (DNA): TGTGCCATCAGTCCGGGACTAGCGGGAGGCTACGAGCAGTACTTC.

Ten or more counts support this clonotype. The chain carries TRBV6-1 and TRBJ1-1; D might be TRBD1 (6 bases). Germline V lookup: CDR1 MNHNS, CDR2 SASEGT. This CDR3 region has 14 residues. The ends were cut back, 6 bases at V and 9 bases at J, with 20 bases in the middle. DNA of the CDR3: TGTGCCAGCAGGATCGAGGGGGGACAATATAAAGCTTTCTTT. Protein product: CASRIEGGQYKAFF.